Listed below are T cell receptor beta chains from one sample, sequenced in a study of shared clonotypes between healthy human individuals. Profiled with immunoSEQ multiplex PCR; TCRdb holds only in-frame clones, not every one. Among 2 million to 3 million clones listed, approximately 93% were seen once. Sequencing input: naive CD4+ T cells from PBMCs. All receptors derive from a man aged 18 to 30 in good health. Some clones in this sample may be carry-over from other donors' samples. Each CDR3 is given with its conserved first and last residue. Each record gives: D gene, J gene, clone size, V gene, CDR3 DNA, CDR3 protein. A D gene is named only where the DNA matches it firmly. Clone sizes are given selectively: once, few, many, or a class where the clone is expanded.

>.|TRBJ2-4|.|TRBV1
TGCACCAGCAGCCAAGCCCAAGGGGCCAAAAACATTCAGTACTTC
CTSSQAQGAKNIQYF
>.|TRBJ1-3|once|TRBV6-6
TGTGCCAGCAGTTCGCCGAACAGGGCCGGAAACACCATATATTTT
CASSSPNRAGNTIYF
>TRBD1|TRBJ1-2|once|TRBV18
TGTGCCAGCTCACCGACAGGGAGTAAAGATGGCTACACCTTC
CASSPTGSKDGYTF
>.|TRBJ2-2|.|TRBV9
TGTGCCAGCAGCGTAGGGAACCGCGGGGAGCTGTTTTTT
CASSVGNRGELFF
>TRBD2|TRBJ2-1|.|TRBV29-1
TGCAGCGCCGGGGGGGGACTCTACAATGAGCAGTTCTTC
CSAGGGLYNEQFF
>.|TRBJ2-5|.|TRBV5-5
TGTGCCAGCAGTTCCGACCGGGGCGGTCTAAGTGGGGAAGAGACCCAGTACTTC
CASSSDRGGLSGEETQYF
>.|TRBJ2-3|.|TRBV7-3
TGTGCCAGCAGCTTAACAGGGGTGGATACGCAGTATTTT
CASSLTGVDTQYF
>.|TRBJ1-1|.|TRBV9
TGTGCCAGCAGCCCGACCTGGGGTGATGGGTTCAACACTGAAGCTTTCTTT
CASSPTWGDGFNTEAFF
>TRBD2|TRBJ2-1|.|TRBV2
TGTGCCAGCAGTGAGGGGGGGAGCGGGGCATATGAGCAGTTCTTC
CASSEGGSGAYEQFF
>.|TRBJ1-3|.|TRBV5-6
TGTGCCAGCAGTCTGGGGGGGTCTGGAAACACCATATATTTT
CASSLGGSGNTIYF
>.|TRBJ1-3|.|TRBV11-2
TGTGCCAGCAGCCTCGGGATGCCCTCTGGAAACACCATATATTTT
CASSLGMPSGNTIYF
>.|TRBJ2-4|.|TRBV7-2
TGTGCCAGCAGCTTAGGTCACGTGAAAAACATTCAGTACTTC
CASSLGHVKNIQYF
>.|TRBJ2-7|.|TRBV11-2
TGTGCCAGCAGCTTAGGCGCCGACCCCCGCGAGCAGTACTTC
CASSLGADPREQYF
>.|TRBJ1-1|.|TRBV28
TGTGCCAGCAGCCACGGGGGACTGGGCACTGAAGCTTTCTTT
CASSHGGLGTEAFF
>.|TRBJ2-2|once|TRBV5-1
TGCGCCAGCAGCTTGTATGGGCCCGGGGAGCTGTTTTTT
CASSLYGPGELFF
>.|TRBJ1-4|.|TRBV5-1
TGCGCCAGCAGCGAGGGACTTTCTGGGCAGTATGAAAAACTGTTTTTT
CASSEGLSGQYEKLFF
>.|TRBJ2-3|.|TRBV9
TGTGCCAGCAGCCCCGGGGACCTCCGGGGGGATACGCAGTATTTT
CASSPGDLRGDTQYF
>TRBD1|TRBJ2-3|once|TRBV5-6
TGTGCCAGCAGCTTCACAGGGGGCACAGATACGCAGTATTTT
CASSFTGGTDTQYF
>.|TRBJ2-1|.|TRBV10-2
TGCGCCAGCAGTGACGGCTTAGGGGTCTACAATGAGCAGTTCTTC
CASSDGLGVYNEQFF
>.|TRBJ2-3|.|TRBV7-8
TGTGCCAGCAGCGTCCGGATGTGGGGGGATACGCAGTATTTT
CASSVRMWGDTQYF
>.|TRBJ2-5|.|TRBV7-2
TGTGCCAGCACCAGGACCCCGGACAGACGGGAGACCCAGTACTTC
CASTRTPDRRETQYF
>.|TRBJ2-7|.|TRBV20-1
TGCAGTGCTCCCCGGTTCTACGAGCAGTACTTC
CSAPRFYEQYF
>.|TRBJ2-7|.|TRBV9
TGTGCCAGCAGCGTAGTTTCGGGTGGGAGAGAAAAATACGAGCAGTACTTC
CASSVVSGGREKYEQYF
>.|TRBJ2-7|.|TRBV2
TGTGCCAGGGTGGGGGCAGGGCGGTACGAGCAGTACTTC
CARVGAGRYEQYF
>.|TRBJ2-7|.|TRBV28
TGTGCCAGCAGTGAGGGGGGAGCGGGATACGAGCAGTACTTC
CASSEGGAGYEQYF
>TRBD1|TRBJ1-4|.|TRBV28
TGTGCCAGTTACGGAGACAGGGGACGGAAAGAAAAACTGTTTTTT
CASYGDRGRKEKLFF
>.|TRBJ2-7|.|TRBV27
TGTGCCAGTGGGGGGGCACCGCTCTACGAGCAGTACTTC
CASGGAPLYEQYF
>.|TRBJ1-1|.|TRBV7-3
TGTGCCAGCAGCGCACAGACTAACACTGAAGCTTTCTTT
CASSAQTNTEAFF
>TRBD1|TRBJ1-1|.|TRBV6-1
TGTGCCACCCGACAGGGGGTGAACACTGAAGCTTTCTTT
CATRQGVNTEAFF
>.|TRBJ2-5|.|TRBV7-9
TGTGCCAGCAGCTCCCTGGAGACCCAGTACTTC
CASSSLETQYF
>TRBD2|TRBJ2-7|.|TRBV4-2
TGTGCCAGCAGCCAAGACGTGAGCGGGAGAAGCTACGAGCAGTACTTC
CASSQDVSGRSYEQYF
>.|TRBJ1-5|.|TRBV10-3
TGTGCCATCAGTGTTGGAATCCTCGGGCAACAGCCCCAGCATTTT
CAISVGILGQQPQHF
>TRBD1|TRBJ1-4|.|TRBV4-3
TGCGCCAGCAGCCGAAACCCGGGACAGGCAAATGAAAAACTGTTTTTT
CASSRNPGQANEKLFF
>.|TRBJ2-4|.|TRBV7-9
TGTGCCAGCAGCTTAGGGTCGGGTAGCTTAGCCAAAAACATTCAGTACTTC
CASSLGSGSLAKNIQYF
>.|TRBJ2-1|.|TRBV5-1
TGCGCCAGCAGCCCCGCAGGCGGGATGTCCTACAATGAGCAGTTCTTC
CASSPAGGMSYNEQFF
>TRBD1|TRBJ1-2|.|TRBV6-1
TGTGCCAGCAGTTGGGGACAGGGAGGCTATGGCTACACCTTC
CASSWGQGGYGYTF
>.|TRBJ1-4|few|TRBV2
TGTGCCAGCAGATATCAGGGGAGCGAAAAACTGTTTTTT
CASRYQGSEKLFF